What follows is one T cell receptor beta chain and its context. Its antigen is not known. These data originate in a study of cytomegalovirus exposure and HLA in healthy donors. General observations from the study: Among the sequence variants, a highly shared cluster was likely an artifact of sequencing.

Trimming took 6 bases from V and 3 from J, leaving 11 bases between them. The CDR3 is 13 amino acids. Germline CDR1 and CDR2: SGHTA and FQGNSA. Amplification used 60 Vbeta primers and 13 Jbeta primers. Sequencing was performed with immunoSEQ multiplex PCR; in TCRdb, only in-frame clones are kept and a portion is missing. The sample lists over 100,000 clones, 70% to 85% seen once, with 11% in the top ten. As for the donors, each was a healthy bone marrow donor. The clonotype was recovered from a man aged 40-49 years in good health and CMV-seropositive. V and J are TRBV7-2 and TRBJ2-5, with D perhaps TRBD2 (6 bases). Sequencing was carried out using PBMCs. CDR3 bases: TGTGCCAGCAGTCCTAGCGTTAAAGAGACCCAGTACTTC. Translating it yields CASSPSVKETQYF.